This TCR beta chain emerged from a study of T cells in Graves' hyperthyroidism and ophthalmopathy. Researchers amplified the TCR beta CDR3 regions from RNA transcripts. During a first-round RT-PCR of the TCR CDR3, the HTBI primer set was used. From the multiplex PCR reads, TCRdb called clonotypes with MiXCR, one entry per CDR3 protein. The sample holds 650,000 to 750,000 distinct CDR3 sequences; less than 15% are singletons and the top ten take approximately 10%. This clonotype has a count of ten or more. V shed 3 bases and J shed 11 bases, with 9 bases lying between them. The CDR3 loop spans 11 amino acids.

This TCR derives from a woman younger than 30 with Graves' hyperthyroidism. The specimen was blood. V and J are TRBV12-3 or TRBV12-4 and TRBJ2-3; D tentatively fits TRBD1 or TRBD2 (5 bases each). The CDR3 DNA reads as TGTGCCAGCAGTTTGGGGGACCTGCAGTATTTT. This gives the protein CASSLGDLQYF.